Listed here are 9 T cell receptor beta chains from one sample, sequenced in a study of blood T cell repertoires in COVID-19. Data came from immunoSEQ multiplex PCR; TCRdb stores just in-frame clones and leaves some out. Found here are under 300,000 clones, approximately 86% of them singletons; the top ten hold roughly 13%. Sequences were obtained from peripheral blood. These receptors came from a woman aged 65 to 85 with COVID-19, enrolled during active disease.

The rearrangement uses TRBV9 and TRBJ2-3, with 14 bases matching TRBD2. Germline-derived CDR1 and CDR2 are SGDLS and YYNGEE. The CDR3 consists of 19 residues. The junction had 11 bases not matched to a gene; V was cut back by 3 bases and J by 2 bases. For the CDR3, the DNA is TGTGCCAGCAGCGCTGGGACTAGCGGGGGACTCTGGACCACAGATACGCAGTATTTT. It translates to CASSAGTSGGLWTTDTQYF.

J is TRBJ2-3 and V is TRBV3-1 (or the pseudogene TRBV3-2), with TRBD2 matching 8 bases. Germline assignment: CDR1 LGHDT and CDR2 YNNKEL (reference sequence). With V trimmed by 0 bases and J by 6 bases, 14 bases remained unmatched. CDR3 length: 18 amino acids. CDR3: CASSQDLVGRGAFDTQYF. Here the CDR3 DNA reads TGTGCCAGCAGCCAAGATTTGGTCGGGCGGGGGGCCTTCGATACGCAGTATTTT.

The V and J genes are TRBV27 and TRBJ1-4, with TRBD1 identical over 8 bases. CDR3 length: 13 amino acids. In germline, CDR1 is MNHEY, CDR2 SMNVEV (reference sequence). After removal of 8 bases from V and 6 bases from J, the junction contained 5 bases not matched to a gene. The CDR3 sequence: CASSTGAYEKLFF. The DNA for the CDR3 is TGTGCCAGCTCGACAGGGGCTTATGAAAAACTGTTTTTT.

The chain recombines TRBV5-1 with TRBJ1-3; possibly TRBD1 for D (6 bases). Germline V CDR1 and CDR2: SGHRS, YFSETQ. V was clipped by 0 bases and J by 1 base, with 14 bases between them. The CDR3 covers 17 residues. The DNA for the CDR3 is TGCGCCAGCAGCTTGGGTGGGGGCCTACCTTCTGGAAACACCATATATTTT. Translation gives CASSLGGGLPSGNTIYF. Looking up the rest from reference TRBV5-1 and TRBJ1-3 gives the full variable domain: KAGVTQTPRYLIKTRGQQVTLSCSPISGHRSVSWYQQTPGQGLQFLFEYFSETQRNKGNFPGRFSGRQFSNSRSEMNVSTLELGDSALYLCASSLGGGLPSGNTIYFGEGSWLTVV.

This chain connects TRBV6-5 to TRBJ1-6, with TRBD1 as a possible D gene (5 bases). Germline lookup yields CDR1 MNHEY and CDR2 SVGAGI. V lost 8 bases and J lost 5, with 10 bases in between. The CDR3 has 13 amino acids. The CDR3 region is CASQETDNSPLHF. The CDR3, as DNA: TGTGCCAGCCAAGAGACAGATAATTCACCCCTCCACTTT.

The chain recombines TRBV18 with TRBJ1-4; weak D call: TRBD1 (5 bases). Trimming shortened V by 4 bases and J by 5 bases, and 14 bases separated the two germline ends. In germline, CDR1 is KGHSH, CDR2 LQKENI. The CDR3 contains 15 residues. The CDR3 coding sequence is TGTGCCAGCTCACGGCAGGGTGGGCCAAATGAAAAACTGTTTTTT. It yields the protein CASSRQGGPNEKLFF.

This chain connects TRBV13 to TRBJ1-3; 8 bases match TRBD1. This CDR3 region has 15 residues. Germline V gives CDR1 PRHDT, CDR2 FYEKMQ (reference sequence). The ends lost 1 base at V and 3 bases at J; junction bases unmatched: 2. The CDR3 here is CASSLVRGLGNTIYF. The DNA for the CDR3 is TGTGCCAGCAGCTTAGTCAGGGGGCTTGGAAACACCATATATTTT.

The chain uses TRBV5-1 and TRBJ2-7; the match to TRBD2 covers 12 bases. CDR3 length: 18 amino acids. Germline V gene lookup returns CDR1 SGHRS and CDR2 YFSETQ. The ends lost 2 bases at V and 0 bases at J; junction bases unmatched: 9. In DNA, the CDR3 is TGCGCCAGCAGCTTTGGCCTAGCGGGGGGGTTTAACTCCTACGAGCAGTACTTC. This codes for CASSFGLAGGFNSYEQYF.

On this clone itself: Other DNA sequences in this sample translate to the same CDR3. CDR3 nucleotides: TGCGCCAGCAGCCAAGATCGGCAGGGAAACTATGGCTACACCTTC. This encodes CASSQDRQGNYGYTF. The genes are TRBV4-3 and TRBJ1-2; D is perhaps TRBD1 (5 bases). This CDR3 region has 15 residues. Germline CDR1 is LGHNA and CDR2 is YSLEER. Trimming took 0 bases from V and 2 from J, leaving 10 bases between them.